This T cell receptor (beta chain) originates from a study of cytomegalovirus exposure and HLA in healthy donors. Sequencing was performed with immunoSEQ multiplex PCR; in TCRdb, only in-frame clones are kept and a portion is missing. Among about 71,000 clones listed, approximately 94% were seen once. The sequence was collected from a woman aged 18-35 years in good health and CMV-seronegative. Sequenced sample: PBMCs.

Here the CDR3 DNA reads TGTGCCAGCAGCCCCGGGACTAGCGGGAGGGCCATCTACAATGAGCAGTTCTTC. Translation gives CASSPGTSGRAIYNEQFF. This sequence joins TRBV7-2 and TRBJ2-1, with 16 nucleotides matching TRBD2. V trimming: 5 bases; J trimming: 3 bases; junction bases outside the gene matches: 7. The CDR3 has 18 residues. Germline-derived CDR1 and CDR2 are SGHTA and FQGNSA.